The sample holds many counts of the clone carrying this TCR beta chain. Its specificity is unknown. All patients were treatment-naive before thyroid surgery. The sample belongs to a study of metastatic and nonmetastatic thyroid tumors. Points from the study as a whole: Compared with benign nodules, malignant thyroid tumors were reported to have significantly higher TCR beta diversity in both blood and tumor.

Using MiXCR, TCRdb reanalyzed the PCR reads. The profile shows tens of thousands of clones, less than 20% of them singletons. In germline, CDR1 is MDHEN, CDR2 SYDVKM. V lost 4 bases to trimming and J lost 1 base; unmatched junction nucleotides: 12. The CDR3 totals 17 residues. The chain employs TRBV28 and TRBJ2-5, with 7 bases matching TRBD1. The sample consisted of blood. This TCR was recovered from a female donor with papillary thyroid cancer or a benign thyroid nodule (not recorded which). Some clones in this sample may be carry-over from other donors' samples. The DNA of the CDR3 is TGTGCCAGCAGTTCCCTCAAACTGAGACAGGGCCAAGAGACCCAGTACTTC. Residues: CASSSLKLRQGQETQYF.